This paragraph reports one T cell receptor beta chain. Clones were sequenced by immunoSEQ multiplex PCR, and TCRdb holds only the in-frame ones, with some missing. The sample includes 48,000 or so clones, about 81% of them seen just once. The sample comes from a study of OX40 agonist ivuxolimab in advanced cancers. Study overall: Ivuxolimab, which patients received intravenously every 2 weeks, was dosed at 0.01 to 10 mg/kg.

Sampling times: baseline, cycle 4 day 1, cycle 7 day 1. V shed 5 bases and J shed 4 bases, with 18 bases lying between them. Germline V gene data show CDR1 as SSHAT and CDR2 as FNYEAQ (reference sequence). This CDR3 is 17 amino acids long. The receptor comes from an adult with an advanced solid tumor such as melanoma, head and neck, liver or kidney cancer. This material consisted of CD4+ or CD8+ T cells sorted from blood, taken in a trial of the OX40 agonist ivuxolimab. J is TRBJ2-6 and V is TRBV7-7; a possible D gene is TRBD2 (5 bases). CDR3 coding DNA: TGTGCCAGCAGCCCTCGGGGAGTAACCTTGGGGGCCAACGTCCTGACTTTC. It encodes CASSPRGVTLGANVLTF.